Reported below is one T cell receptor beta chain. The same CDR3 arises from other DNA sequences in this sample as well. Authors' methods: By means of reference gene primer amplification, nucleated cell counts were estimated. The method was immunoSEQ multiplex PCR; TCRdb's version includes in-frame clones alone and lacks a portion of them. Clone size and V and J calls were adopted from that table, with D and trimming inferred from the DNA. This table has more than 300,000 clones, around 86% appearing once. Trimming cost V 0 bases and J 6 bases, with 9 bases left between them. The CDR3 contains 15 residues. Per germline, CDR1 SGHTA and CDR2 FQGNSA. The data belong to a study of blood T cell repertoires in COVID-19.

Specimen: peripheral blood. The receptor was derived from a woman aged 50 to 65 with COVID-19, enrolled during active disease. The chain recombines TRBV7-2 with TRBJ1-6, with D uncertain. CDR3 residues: CASSLAPRLNSPLHF. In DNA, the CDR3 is TGTGCCAGCAGCTTAGCCCCCCGACTTAATTCACCCCTCCACTTT.